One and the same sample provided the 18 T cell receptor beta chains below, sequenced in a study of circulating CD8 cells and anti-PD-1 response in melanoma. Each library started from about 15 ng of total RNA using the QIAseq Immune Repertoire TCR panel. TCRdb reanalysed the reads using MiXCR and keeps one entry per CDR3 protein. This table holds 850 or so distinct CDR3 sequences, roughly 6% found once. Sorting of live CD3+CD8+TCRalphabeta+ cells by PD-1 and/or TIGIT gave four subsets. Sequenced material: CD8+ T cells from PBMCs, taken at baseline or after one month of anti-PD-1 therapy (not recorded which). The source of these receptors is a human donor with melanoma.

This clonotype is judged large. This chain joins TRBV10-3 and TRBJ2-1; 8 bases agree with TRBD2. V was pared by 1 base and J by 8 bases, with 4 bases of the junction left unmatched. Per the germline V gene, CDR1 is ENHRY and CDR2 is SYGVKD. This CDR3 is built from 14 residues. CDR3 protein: CAISEWREDDEQFF. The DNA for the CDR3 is TGTGCCATCAGTGAGTGGCGGGAGGACGATGAGCAGTTCTTC.

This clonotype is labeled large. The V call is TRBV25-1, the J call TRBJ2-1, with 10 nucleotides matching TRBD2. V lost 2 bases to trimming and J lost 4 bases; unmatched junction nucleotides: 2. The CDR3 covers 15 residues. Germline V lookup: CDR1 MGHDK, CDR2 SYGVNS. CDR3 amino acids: CASSEGTSVYNEQFF. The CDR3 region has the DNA TGTGCCAGCAGTGAAGGGACTAGCGTATACAATGAGCAGTTCTTC.

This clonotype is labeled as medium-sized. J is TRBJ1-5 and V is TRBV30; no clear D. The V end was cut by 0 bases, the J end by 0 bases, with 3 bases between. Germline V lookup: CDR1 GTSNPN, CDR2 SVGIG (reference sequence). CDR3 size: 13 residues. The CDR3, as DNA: TGTGCCTGGAGTGTACATAGCAATCAGCCCCAGCATTTT. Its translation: CAWSVHSNQPQHF. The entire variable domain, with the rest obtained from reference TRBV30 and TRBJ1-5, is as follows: SQTIHQWPATLVQPVGSPLSLECTVEGTSNPNLYWYRQAAGRGLQLLFYSVGIGQISSEVPQNLSASRPQDRQFILSSKKLLLSDSGFYLCAWSVHSNQPQHFGDGTRLSIL.

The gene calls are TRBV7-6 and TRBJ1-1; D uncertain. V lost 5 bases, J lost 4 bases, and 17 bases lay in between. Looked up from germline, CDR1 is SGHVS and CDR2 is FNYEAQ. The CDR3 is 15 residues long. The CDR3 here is CASSPHSSGSTEAFF. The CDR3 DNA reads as TGTGCCAGCAGCCCCCACAGCTCTGGGAGCACTGAAGCTTTCTTT.

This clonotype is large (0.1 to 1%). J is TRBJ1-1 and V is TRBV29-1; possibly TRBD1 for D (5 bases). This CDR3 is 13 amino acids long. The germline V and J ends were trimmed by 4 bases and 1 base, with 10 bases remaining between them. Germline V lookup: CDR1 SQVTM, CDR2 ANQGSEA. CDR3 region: CSVVGGSNTEAFF. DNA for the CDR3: TGCAGCGTTGTGGGGGGTTCGAACACTGAAGCTTTCTTT.

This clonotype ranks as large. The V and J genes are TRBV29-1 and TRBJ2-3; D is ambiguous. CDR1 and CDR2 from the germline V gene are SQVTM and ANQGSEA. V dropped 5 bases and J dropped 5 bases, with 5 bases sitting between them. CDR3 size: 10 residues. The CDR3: CSVREDTQYF. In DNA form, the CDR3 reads TGCAGCGTTCGAGAAGATACGCAGTATTTT.

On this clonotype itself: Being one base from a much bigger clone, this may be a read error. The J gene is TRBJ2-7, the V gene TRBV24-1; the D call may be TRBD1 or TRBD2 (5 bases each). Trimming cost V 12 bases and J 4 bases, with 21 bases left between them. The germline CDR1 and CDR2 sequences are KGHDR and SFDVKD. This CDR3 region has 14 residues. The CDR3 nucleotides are TGTGCCGCCTTCCCGGGTCTTGGGGGATACGAGCAGTACTTC. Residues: CAAFPGLGGYEQYF.

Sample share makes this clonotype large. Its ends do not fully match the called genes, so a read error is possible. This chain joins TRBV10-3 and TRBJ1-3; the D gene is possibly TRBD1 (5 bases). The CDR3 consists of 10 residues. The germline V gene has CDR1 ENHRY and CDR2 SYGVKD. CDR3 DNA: TGTGCCATCGGTCCGGGACTACCTTTTTTT. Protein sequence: CAIGPGLPFF.

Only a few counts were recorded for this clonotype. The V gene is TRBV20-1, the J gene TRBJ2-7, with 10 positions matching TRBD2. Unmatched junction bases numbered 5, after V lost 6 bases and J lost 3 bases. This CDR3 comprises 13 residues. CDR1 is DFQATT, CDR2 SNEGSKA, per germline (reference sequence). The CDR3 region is CSAPGLALYEQYF. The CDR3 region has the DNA TGCAGTGCCCCGGGACTAGCGCTCTACGAGCAGTACTTC.

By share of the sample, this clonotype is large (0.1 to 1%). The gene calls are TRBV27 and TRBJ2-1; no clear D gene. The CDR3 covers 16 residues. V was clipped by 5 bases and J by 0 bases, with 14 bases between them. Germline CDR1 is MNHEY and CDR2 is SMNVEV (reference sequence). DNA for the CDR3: TGTGCCAGCAGTGTAGGGTATACTTACTCCTACAATGAGCAGTTCTTC. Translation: CASSVGYTYSYNEQFF.

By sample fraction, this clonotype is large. CDR3 bases: TGCGCCAGCAGCCAAGATCTGAACACAGATACGCAGTATTTT. It encodes CASSQDLNTDTQYF. This chain joins TRBV4-3 and TRBJ2-3; D gene unclear. The CDR3 contains 14 residues. Trimming cost V 0 bases and J 2 bases, with 6 bases left between them. Per the germline V gene, CDR1 is LGHNA and CDR2 is YSLEER.

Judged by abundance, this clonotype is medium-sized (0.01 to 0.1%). The CDR3 nucleotides read TGCAGCGTTGGTGATTTGCGGGACTACACAGATACGCAGTATTTT. Residues: CSVGDLRDYTDTQYF. This chain uses TRBV29-1 with TRBJ2-3; the match to TRBD2 covers 7 bases. V was pared by 4 bases and J by 2 bases, with 9 bases of the junction left unmatched. CDR1 SQVTM and CDR2 ANQGSEA come from the germline V gene. This CDR3 is 15 amino acids long.

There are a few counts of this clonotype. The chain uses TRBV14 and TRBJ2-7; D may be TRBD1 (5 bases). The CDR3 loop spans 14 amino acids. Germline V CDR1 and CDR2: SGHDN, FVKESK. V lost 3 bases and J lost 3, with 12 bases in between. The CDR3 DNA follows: TGTGCCAGCAGCCATCTGACAGCCTACTACGAGCAGTACTTC. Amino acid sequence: CASSHLTAYYEQYF.

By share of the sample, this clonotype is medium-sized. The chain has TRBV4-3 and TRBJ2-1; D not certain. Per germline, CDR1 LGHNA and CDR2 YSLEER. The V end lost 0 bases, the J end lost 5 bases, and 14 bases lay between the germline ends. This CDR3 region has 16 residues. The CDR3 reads CASSQDRAGGHNEQFF. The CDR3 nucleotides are TGCGCCAGCAGCCAAGATCGGGCAGGTGGACACAATGAGCAGTTCTTC.

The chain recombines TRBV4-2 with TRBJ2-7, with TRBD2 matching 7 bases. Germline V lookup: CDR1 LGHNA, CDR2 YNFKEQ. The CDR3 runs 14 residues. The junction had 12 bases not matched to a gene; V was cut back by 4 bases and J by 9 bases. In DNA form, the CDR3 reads TGTGCCAGCAGCCCGCCAAGCGGGATCAGCGTGCAGTACTTC. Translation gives CASSPPSGISVQYF.

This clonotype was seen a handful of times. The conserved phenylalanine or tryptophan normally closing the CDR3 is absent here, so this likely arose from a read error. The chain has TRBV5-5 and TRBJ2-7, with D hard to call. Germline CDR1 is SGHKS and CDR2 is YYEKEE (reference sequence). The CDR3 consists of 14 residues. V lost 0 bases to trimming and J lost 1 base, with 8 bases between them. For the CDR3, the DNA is TGTGCCAGCAGCTTGGAGCAGAATTCCTACGAGCAGTACATC. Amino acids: CASSLEQNSYEQYI.

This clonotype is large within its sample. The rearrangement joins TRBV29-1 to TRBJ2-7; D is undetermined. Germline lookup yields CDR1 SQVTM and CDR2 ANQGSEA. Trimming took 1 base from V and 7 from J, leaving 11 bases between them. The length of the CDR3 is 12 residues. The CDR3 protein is CSVEASVGEQYF. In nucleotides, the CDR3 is TGCAGCGTTGAAGCCAGCGTGGGGGAGCAGTACTTC.

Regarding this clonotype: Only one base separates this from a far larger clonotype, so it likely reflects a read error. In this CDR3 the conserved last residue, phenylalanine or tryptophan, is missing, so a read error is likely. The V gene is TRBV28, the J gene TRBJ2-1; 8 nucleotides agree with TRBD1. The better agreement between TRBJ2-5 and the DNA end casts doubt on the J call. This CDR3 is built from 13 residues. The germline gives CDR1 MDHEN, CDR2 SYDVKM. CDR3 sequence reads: CASNPDREETQYL. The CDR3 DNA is TGTGCCAGCAACCCGGACAGGGAGGAGACCCAGTACCTC.